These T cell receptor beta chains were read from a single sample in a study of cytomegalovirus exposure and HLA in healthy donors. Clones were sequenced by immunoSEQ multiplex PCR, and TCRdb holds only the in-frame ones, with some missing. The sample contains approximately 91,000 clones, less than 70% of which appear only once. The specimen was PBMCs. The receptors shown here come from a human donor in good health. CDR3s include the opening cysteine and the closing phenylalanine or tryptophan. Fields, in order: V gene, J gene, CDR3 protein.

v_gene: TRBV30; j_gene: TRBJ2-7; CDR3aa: CAWNPSSHRGTYF
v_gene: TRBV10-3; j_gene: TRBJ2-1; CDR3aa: CATKGQGISNEQFF
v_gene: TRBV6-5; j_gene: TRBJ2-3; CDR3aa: CASTDDRGGADTQYF
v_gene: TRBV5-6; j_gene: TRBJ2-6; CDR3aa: CASSSGFEANVLTF
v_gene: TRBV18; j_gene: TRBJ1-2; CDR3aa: CASSPRNRVYGYTF
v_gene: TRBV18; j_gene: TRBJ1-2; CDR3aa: CASSPTDLGRGYTF
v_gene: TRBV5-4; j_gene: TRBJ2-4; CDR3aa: CASSVDRGDKNIQYF
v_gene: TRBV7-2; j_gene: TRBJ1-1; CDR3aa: CATKRGGVTEAFF
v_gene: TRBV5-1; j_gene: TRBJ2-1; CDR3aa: CASSLPRRGAGGYNEQFF
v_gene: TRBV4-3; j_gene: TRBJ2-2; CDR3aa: CASSQLTGQNTGELFF
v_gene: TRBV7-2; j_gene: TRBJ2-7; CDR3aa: CASSLNRELFYEQYF
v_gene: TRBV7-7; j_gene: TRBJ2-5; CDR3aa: CASNDGQGSHETQYF
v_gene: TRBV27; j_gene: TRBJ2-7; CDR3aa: CASSFRRGGRYEQYF
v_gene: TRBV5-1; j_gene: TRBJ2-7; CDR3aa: CASSPPGGGAQEQYF
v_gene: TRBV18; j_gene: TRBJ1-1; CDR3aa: CASSRPYSSGMNTEAFF
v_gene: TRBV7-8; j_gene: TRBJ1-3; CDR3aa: CASSVGQAVGTIYF
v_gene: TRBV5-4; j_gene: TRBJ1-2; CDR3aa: CASSLNRGLDGYTF
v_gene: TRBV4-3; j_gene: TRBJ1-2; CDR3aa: CASSQDGGGINYGYTF
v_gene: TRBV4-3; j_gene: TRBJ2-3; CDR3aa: CASSQEMASGGISSADTQYF
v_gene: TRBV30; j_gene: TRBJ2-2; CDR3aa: CAWSEVSGYTGELFF
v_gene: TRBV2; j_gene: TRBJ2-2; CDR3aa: CASSPRGTGELFF
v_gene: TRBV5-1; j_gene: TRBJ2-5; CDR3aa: CASSPTPDRVEETQYF
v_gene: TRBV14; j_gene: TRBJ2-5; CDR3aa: CASSRQRRETQYF
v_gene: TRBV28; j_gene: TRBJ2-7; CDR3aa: CASTGDPYEQYF
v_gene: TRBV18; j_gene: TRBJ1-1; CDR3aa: CASSPAYRGDTEAFF
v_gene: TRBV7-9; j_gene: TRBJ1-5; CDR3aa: CASSHRSGSGDQPQHF